These 5 T cell receptor beta chains were sequenced from one sample in a study of blood T cell repertoires in COVID-19 (dated by TCRdb to 2020 to 2021). To prepare the library, the immunoSEQ multiplex PCR assay was applied. Here the immuneACCESS table is served through TCRdb, limited to in-frame sequences with V and J called. Missing clones are a known gap in these copies; in checked studies unresolved V genes cover under half, and the rest lacks a known reason. This sample holds nearly 200,000 clones; roughly 90% were observed only once. The ten most abundant clones make up 6.5% to 9.5% of the sample. Sequences were obtained from PBMCs or T cells enriched from blood (not recorded which). These TCRs come from a woman aged 18-35 years who had recovered from COVID-19.

The chain carries TRBV5-1 and TRBJ1-1; 10 positions agree with TRBD1. Germline CDR1 SGHRS, CDR2 YFSETQ. The CDR3 is made up of 16 amino acids. J gave up 1 base and V 4 bases, and 7 bases lay outside the gene matches. This chain's CDR3 is CASSGGQGLGNTEAFF. The DNA for the CDR3 is TGCGCCAGCAGCGGGGGACAGGGGTTGGGGAACACTGAAGCTTTCTTT.

The chain combines TRBV2 with TRBJ2-3; weak D call: TRBD2 (6 bases). The CDR3 runs to 16 residues. Germline V lookup: CDR1 SNHLY, CDR2 FYNNEI. The germline V and J ends were trimmed by 7 bases and 0 bases, with 17 bases remaining between them. Here the CDR3 reads CASTPYAGGSTDTQYF. In DNA, the CDR3 is TGTGCCAGCACCCCCTACGCCGGGGGTAGCACAGATACGCAGTATTTT.

The rearrangement joins TRBV7-7 to TRBJ1-6; 8 nucleotides align to TRBD1. Germline assignment: CDR1 SSHAT and CDR2 FNYEAQ (reference sequence). The J segment lost 5 bases and the V segment lost 1 base, leaving 1 base of the junction unmatched. This CDR3 has 15 amino acids. CDR3 residues: CASSLEGQDNSPLHF. The DNA of the CDR3 is TGTGCCAGCAGCTTAGAGGGACAGGATAATTCACCCCTCCACTTT.

The chain combines TRBV28 with TRBJ2-1, with 8 nucleotides matching TRBD1. The trim removed 4 bases at V and 12 bases at J, leaving 29 bases unmatched. The germline V gene encodes CDR1 MDHEN and CDR2 SYDVKM. There are 20 residues in the CDR3. CDR3 in DNA: TGTGCCAGCAGTTCGCCTTTCGCCGACAAATACAGGGGGAACCTATCTCCGCAGTTCTTC. It yields the protein CASSSPFADKYRGNLSPQFF.

The chain carries TRBV5-1 and TRBJ2-6, with a weak D call TRBD2 (5 bases). Germline V lookup: CDR1 SGHRS, CDR2 YFSETQ. The CDR3 has 17 residues. V was shortened by 3 bases and J by 12 bases, with 25 bases between the two germline ends. This chain's CDR3 is CASSSPLREGDSLVLTF. The CDR3 region has the DNA TGCGCCAGCAGCTCACCCCTCCGAGAGGGCGACTCTCTCGTCCTGACTTTC.